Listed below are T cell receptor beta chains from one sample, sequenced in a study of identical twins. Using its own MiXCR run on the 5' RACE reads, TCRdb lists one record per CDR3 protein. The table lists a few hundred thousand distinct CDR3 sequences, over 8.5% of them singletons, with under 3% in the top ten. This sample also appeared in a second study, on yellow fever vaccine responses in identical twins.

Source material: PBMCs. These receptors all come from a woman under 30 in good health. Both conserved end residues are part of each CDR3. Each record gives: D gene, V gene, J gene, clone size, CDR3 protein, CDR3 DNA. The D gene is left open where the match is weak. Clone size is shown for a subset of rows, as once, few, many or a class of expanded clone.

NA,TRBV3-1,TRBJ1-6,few,CASSHMGAYSPLHF,TGTGCCAGCAGTCACATGGGGGCATATTCACCCCTCCACTTT
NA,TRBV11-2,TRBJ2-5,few,CASSDRGRREETQYF,TGTGCCAGCAGCGATAGAGGCCGGAGAGAAGAGACCCAGTACTTC
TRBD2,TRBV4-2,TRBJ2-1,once,CASSPPLGASGGEYNEQFF,TGTGCCAGCAGCCCACCCCTGGGGGCTAGCGGGGGGGAGTACAATGAGCAGTTCTTC
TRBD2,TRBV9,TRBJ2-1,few,CASSVASAGAGNEQFF,TGTGCCAGCAGCGTAGCGTCAGCGGGGGCCGGAAATGAGCAGTTCTTC
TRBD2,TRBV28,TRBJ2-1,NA,CASRRLAGGRYEQFF,TGTGCCAGCAGAAGACTAGCGGGAGGGCGGTATGAGCAGTTCTTC
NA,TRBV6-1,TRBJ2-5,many,CASSEALRVLKETQYF,TGTGCCAGCAGTGAAGCGCTTCGGGTTTTAAAAGAGACCCAGTACTTC
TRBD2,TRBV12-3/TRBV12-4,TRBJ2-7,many,CASSPWGTRTYEQYF,TGTGCCAGCAGCCCGTGGGGGACTAGAACCTACGAGCAGTACTTC
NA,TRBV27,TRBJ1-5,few,CASSTGMGNQPQHF,TGTGCCAGCAGCACGGGGATGGGAAATCAGCCCCAGCATTTT
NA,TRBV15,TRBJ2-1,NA,CATSSSRDSSYNEQFF,TGTGCCACCAGCAGCAGCCGGGACTCCTCCTACAATGAGCAGTTCTTC
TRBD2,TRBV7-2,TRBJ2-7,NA,CASSLEVGGAQQYF,TGTGCCAGCAGCTTAGAGGTGGGAGGGGCCCAGCAGTACTTC
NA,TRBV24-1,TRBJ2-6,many,CATSDRLRSGANVLTF,TGTGCCACCAGTGATCGACTCCGCTCTGGGGCCAACGTCCTGACTTTC
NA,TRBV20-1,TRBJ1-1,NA,CSAREGWGNTEAFF,TGCAGTGCTAGAGAGGGATGGGGGAACACTGAAGCTTTCTTT
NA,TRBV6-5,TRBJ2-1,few,CASSYQGRVNEQFF,TGTGCCAGCAGTTACCAAGGTCGGGTCAATGAGCAGTTCTTC
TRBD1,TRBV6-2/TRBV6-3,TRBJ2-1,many,CASSYSRTGDNEQFF,TGTGCCAGCAGTTACTCCCGGACAGGGGACAATGAGCAGTTCTTC
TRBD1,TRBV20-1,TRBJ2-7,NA,CSARDPGQGSYEQYF,TGCAGTGCTAGAGATCCCGGACAGGGCTCCTACGAGCAGTACTTC
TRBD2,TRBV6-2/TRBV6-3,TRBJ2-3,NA,CASSLRTERGEYF,TGTGCCAGCAGCCTACGAACTGAGCGGGGGGAGTATTTT
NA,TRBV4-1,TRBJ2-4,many,CASSQAGTTLAKNIQYF,TGCGCCAGCAGCCAAGCGGGGACGACCCTAGCCAAAAACATTCAGTACTTC
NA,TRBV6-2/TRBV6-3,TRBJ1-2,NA,CASSTPPLDYGYTF,TGTGCCAGCAGCACGCCGCCGCTGGATTACGGCTACACCTTC